This is a list of T cell receptor beta chains from one sample in a study of blood T cell repertoires in COVID-19. The method was immunoSEQ multiplex PCR; TCRdb's version includes in-frame clones alone and lacks a portion of them. This table holds roughly 100,000 clones, 81% found once. The specimen sequenced was peripheral blood. These TCRs come from a man older than 75 with acute or convalescent COVID-19. The CDR3 runs from the conserved cysteine through the conserved F or W. D genes are given only for firm matches. Clone sizes are given selectively: once, few, many, or a class where the clone is expanded.

d_gene	abundance	v_gene	j_gene	CDR3nt	CDR3aa
.	.	TRBV28	TRBJ1-3	TGTGCCAGCAATTATAGACAGGCGCTGGGGGACACCATATATTTT	CASNYRQALGDTIYF
.	.	TRBV10-3	TRBJ1-1	TGTGCCATCAGTGCTGGGGGAGGGGGGAACACTGAAGCTTTCTTT	CAISAGGGGNTEAFF
TRBD2	.	TRBV3-1/TRBV3-2	TRBJ2-5	TGTGCCAGCAGCCAAGATCAGAGACTAGCGGGAGCCGGAACCCAGTACTTC	CASSQDQRLAGAGTQYF
.	few	TRBV10-3	TRBJ2-3	TGTGCCATCAGCCACGGACACGACATCACAGATACGCAGTATTTT	CAISHGHDITDTQYF
.	.	TRBV20-1	TRBJ1-3	TGCAGTGCCCAGGGTGGAAACACCATATATTTT	CSAQGGNTIYF
.	.	TRBV19	TRBJ1-5	TGTGCCAGTAGGAGCCCCGGACAAGCCGGTAGCAATCAGCCCCAGCATTTT	CASRSPGQAGSNQPQHF
.	.	TRBV19	TRBJ2-2	TGTGCCAGTAGTATCCCCGCCGGCGGGGAGCTGTTTTTT	CASSIPAGGELFF
.	.	TRBV7-9	TRBJ2-7	TGTGCCAGCAGCTTAGTTGTTACAGGCTCCTACGAGCAGTACTTC	CASSLVVTGSYEQYF
.	.	TRBV6-2/TRBV6-3	TRBJ2-7	TGTGCCAGCAGTCACACTACAGGAAAGGTCTACGAGCAGTACTTC	CASSHTTGKVYEQYF
.	.	TRBV19	TRBJ2-7	TGTGCCAGTAGTCAGGGAAAAGGGCCCTCCTACGAGCAGTACTTC	CASSQGKGPSYEQYF
TRBD1	.	TRBV7-9	TRBJ2-7	TGTGCCAGCAGTCAACCGGGACAGATTTCGTCCTACGAGCAGTACTTC	CASSQPGQISSYEQYF
TRBD2	.	TRBV7-2	TRBJ2-1	TGTGCCAGCAGCTTACAGCGGGGGACCTACAATGAGCAGTTCTTC	CASSLQRGTYNEQFF
TRBD1	.	TRBV28	TRBJ2-2	TGTGCCAGCAGCACACGTCGCGGGACAGGGAACGTGGAGACCGGGGAGCTGTTTTTT	CASSTRRGTGNVETGELFF
.	.	TRBV19	TRBJ2-1	TGTGCCAGTAGTATCTCGGACTATCAGCAGTTCTTC	CASSISDYQQFF
.	.	TRBV29-1	TRBJ2-5	TGCAGCGTTGAAGATACAGGGGAGGTTGAGACCCAGTACTTC	CSVEDTGEVETQYF
TRBD1	.	TRBV6-6	TRBJ1-2	TGTGCCAGCAGCGACGCCGGGACAGGGGGCTACTATGGCTACACCTTC	CASSDAGTGGYYGYTF
TRBD2	.	TRBV11-2	TRBJ2-2	TGTGCCAGCAGCCGTTTAGCGGGGAACACCGGGGAGCTGTTTTTT	CASSRLAGNTGELFF
TRBD2	.	TRBV28	TRBJ2-2	TGTGCCAGCAGGACCGAAGGACTAGCGGGAGCGGGCGGGGAGCTGTTTTTT	CASRTEGLAGAGGELFF
TRBD1	.	TRBV5-1	TRBJ1-4	TGCGCCAGCAGCTTCCTCCAGGGGGCGGCAACTAATGAAAAACTGTTTTTT	CASSFLQGAATNEKLFF
.	.	TRBV29-1	TRBJ2-5	TGCAGCGTTGAAAGTCAGAAACAAGAGACCCAGTACTTC	CSVESQKQETQYF
.	.	TRBV30	TRBJ2-7	TGTGCCTGGAGTATGGCAGGGAAAAGCTACGAGCAGTACTTC	CAWSMAGKSYEQYF
TRBD1	.	TRBV5-5	TRBJ1-6	TGTGCCAGCAGTGGACAGGCGGGTTTGCGGCCCCTCCACTTT	CASSGQAGLRPLHF
TRBD1	.	TRBV11-1	TRBJ2-1	TGTGCCAGCAGCCGCGGACAGGGGTGGAATGAGCAGTTCTTC	CASSRGQGWNEQFF
.	once	TRBV5-1	TRBJ2-2	TGCGCCAGCAGCTTCACAGTCACGAACACCGGGGAGCTGTTTTTT	CASSFTVTNTGELFF
.	.	TRBV30	TRBJ2-1	TGTGCCTGGATGTCGTTGCAGGGAGGAATCTACAATGAGCAGTTCTTC	CAWMSLQGGIYNEQFF
.	.	TRBV10-3	TRBJ1-1	TGTGCCATCAGCAACCTGGGGGGTAGCACTGAAGCTTTCTTT	CAISNLGGSTEAFF
TRBD1	.	TRBV5-4	TRBJ1-3	TGTGCCAGCAGCACCGGACAGGGGGCTAGAAACACCATATATTTT	CASSTGQGARNTIYF
TRBD1	.	TRBV7-8	TRBJ1-5	TGTGCCAGCAGCAAAACAGGGGACAATCAGCCCCAGCATTTT	CASSKTGDNQPQHF
TRBD1	once	TRBV28	TRBJ1-2	TGTGCCAGCAGTACACCGGGACAGGGAGATTATGGCTACACCTTC	CASSTPGQGDYGYTF
TRBD2	.	TRBV28	TRBJ2-7	TGTGCCAGCAGGACCCCCGGACTAGCGGGAGGTCACGAGCAGTACTTC	CASRTPGLAGGHEQYF
TRBD1	.	TRBV6-2/TRBV6-3	TRBJ2-7	TGTGCCAGCAGTTACTCACAGGGGTATACCTACGAGCAGTACTTC	CASSYSQGYTYEQYF
.	.	TRBV6-5	TRBJ2-7	TGTGCCAGCAGTTACAAGTCGGTTCTGAAGGGGTACGAGCAGTACTTC	CASSYKSVLKGYEQYF
TRBD1	.	TRBV6-6	TRBJ1-1	TGTGCCAGCAGTTCACTGACAGGGGTTCGGAACACTGAAGCTTTCTTT	CASSSLTGVRNTEAFF
.	.	TRBV6-1	TRBJ1-2	TGTGCCAGCAGTGAAGGGGCATCTGAAACCTATGGCTACACCTTC	CASSEGASETYGYTF
TRBD2	.	TRBV3-1/TRBV3-2	TRBJ2-3	TGTGCCAGCAGCCCGTCTAGCGGGAGTGGTGATACGCAGTATTTT	CASSPSSGSGDTQYF
.	few	TRBV6-5	TRBJ1-1	TGTGCCAGCAGAAAATACGACAGGTCGACTGAAGCTTTCTTT	CASRKYDRSTEAFF
.	.	TRBV19	TRBJ2-3	TGTGCCAGTAGTGGGAATCCGTCCGGGAACACAGATACGCAGTATTTT	CASSGNPSGNTDTQYF
.	.	TRBV9	TRBJ2-6	TGTGCCAGCTCTGGAGGTGCTGGGGCCAACGTCCTGACTTTC	CASSGGAGANVLTF
TRBD1	few	TRBV18	TRBJ2-3	TGTGCCAGCTCACCGGGACAGGGATCGACAGATACGCAGTATTTT	CASSPGQGSTDTQYF
TRBD1	few	TRBV18	TRBJ2-7	TGTGCCAGCTCACCGGGACAGGGGGCCAACGAGCAGTACTTC	CASSPGQGANEQYF
.	.	TRBV10-3	TRBJ1-2	TGTGCCATCAGGGCGGACTGGGCGAGCTATGGCTACACCTTC	CAIRADWASYGYTF
.	few	TRBV11-1	TRBJ2-1	TGTGCCAGCAGCTTAGTTGGGACAAGCTCCTACAATGAGCAGTTCTTC	CASSLVGTSSYNEQFF
TRBD1	few	TRBV29-1	TRBJ1-2	TGCAGCGTTGAAGATGGGGTCCTCACAGGGGTGTATGGCTACACCTTC	CSVEDGVLTGVYGYTF
.	.	TRBV3-1/TRBV3-2	TRBJ2-2	TGTGCCAGCAGCCAGACAGGAAATACCGGGGAGCTGTTTTTT	CASSQTGNTGELFF
.	.	TRBV30	TRBJ2-5	TGTGCCTGGATTGTGGGGGGTCAAGAGACCCAGTACTTC	CAWIVGGQETQYF
.	.	TRBV6-5	TRBJ1-1	TGTGCCAGCAGTTATTCTACAGGATTCACTGAAGCTTTCTTT	CASSYSTGFTEAFF
TRBD1	.	TRBV28	TRBJ2-7	TGTGCCAGCAGTTTCCAGGGGGCGGCTTACGAGCAGTACTTC	CASSFQGAAYEQYF
.	.	TRBV6-1	TRBJ2-7	TGTGCCAGCAGTGAGAGACAGGCTCGATCCTACGAGCAGTACTTC	CASSERQARSYEQYF
.	.	TRBV23-1	TRBJ1-2	TGCGCCAGCAGTCACCTGTTTAAAAGGACACCAATCTATGGCTACACCTTC	CASSHLFKRTPIYGYTF
.	.	TRBV6-1	TRBJ2-7	TGTGCCAGCAGTGAGGGCGGGGGCAGAGCCTACGAGCAGTACTTC	CASSEGGGRAYEQYF
.	.	TRBV27	TRBJ1-6	TGTGCCAGCGGGCCCAATCATAATTCACCCCTCCACTTT	CASGPNHNSPLHF
.	.	TRBV27	TRBJ2-6	TGTGCCAGCAGTTTATCGTTTTTAGGGGGTGGTTCTGGGGCCAACGTCCTGACTTTC	CASSLSFLGGGSGANVLTF